This T cell receptor beta chain appears in the sequencing data of a study of shared clonotypes between healthy human individuals. Background on the study: Each donor had three CD4 naive, three CD4 memory, two CD8 naive and one CD8 memory plate.

This CDR3 is 15 amino acids long. Germline CDR1 reads ENHRY; CDR2 reads SYGVKD. The trim removed 6 bases at V and 5 bases at J, leaving 11 bases unmatched. The data were produced by immunoSEQ multiplex PCR, yet TCRdb's version contains in-frame clones alone and is incomplete. The table lists 2 million to 2.5 million clones, approximately 94% of them singletons. Study results and limitations: Of the naive CD4 clonotypes, around 5.2% were shared across several donors.

On this clone: Its specificity is not known.

It was into CD45RA+ naive and CD45RA-negative memory subsets that the CD4+ cells were split. The clonotype originates from a man younger than 30 in good health. The genes are TRBV10-3 and TRBJ2-3; 7 bases match TRBD2. The sample consisted of naive CD4+ T cells sorted from blood. The subset is: CD45RA+ positively selected. CDR3 protein: CAISGGLETGDTQYF. Here the CDR3 DNA reads TGTGCCATCAGCGGAGGACTAGAGACGGGAGATACGCAGTATTTT.